This passage covers 9 T cell receptor beta chains from one sample sequenced in a study of shared clonotypes between healthy human individuals. Sequenced by immunoSEQ multiplex PCR; TCRdb stores in-frame clones only, minus some. The sample yields fewer than 700,000 clones, about 95% seen once. It was CD45RO-negative cells, positively selected for CCR7, that made up naive CD8 cells, with terminally differentiated effector memory CD45RA+ cells excluded. Sequenced: naive CD8+ T cells sorted from blood. The receptors were gathered from a woman under 40 in good health.

This clone is a singleton in its sample. The chain is built from TRBV7-2 and TRBJ1-2; a weak D match, TRBD1 (5 bases). V lost 11 bases and J 6 bases, leaving 16 bases between the germline ends. CDR1 and CDR2 (germline): SGHTA, FQGNSA. CDR3 length: 12 amino acids. CDR3 DNA: TGTGCCGGAAGGGGTTGGAAGGATGGCTACACCTTC. Its translation is CAGRGWKDGYTF.

The V gene is TRBV5-5, the J gene TRBJ1-1; unclear D gene. V lost 3 bases to trimming and J lost 0 bases, with 21 bases between them. Germline V gene lookup returns CDR1 SGHKS and CDR2 YYEKEE (reference sequence). This CDR3 spans 18 amino acids. For the CDR3, the DNA is TGTGCCAGCAGCTCACCGCCGGTACAGAGAAGTTTGAACACTGAAGCTTTCTTT. Translation: CASSSPPVQRSLNTEAFF. The whole variable domain, remainder taken from reference TRBV5-5 and TRBJ1-1, is DAGVTQSPTHLIKTRGQQVTLRCSPISGHKSVSWYQQVLGQGPQFIFQYYEKEERGRGNFPDRFSARQFPNYSSELNVNALLLGDSALYLCASSSPPVQRSLNTEAFFGQGTRLTVV.

V usage is TRBV27 and J usage is TRBJ1-1; maybe TRBD1 (5 bases). Per germline, CDR1 MNHEY and CDR2 SMNVEV (reference sequence). The CDR3 has 14 residues. The V and J ends lost 6 bases and 0 bases respectively, with 11 bases between them. CDR3 in amino acids: CASRPRGMNTEAFF. CDR3 coding DNA: TGTGCCAGCAGACCTCGGGGCATGAACACTGAAGCTTTCTTT.

V usage is TRBV5-4 and J usage is TRBJ2-1; 14 bases agree with TRBD2. After removal of 4 bases from V and 10 bases from J, the junction contained 4 bases not matched to a gene. The CDR3 loop spans 14 amino acids. Germline loops: CDR1 SGHNT, CDR2 YYREEE (reference sequence). The CDR3 here is CASSPGLAGGEQFF. CDR3 DNA: TGTGCCAGCAGCCCAGGACTAGCGGGAGGAGAGCAGTTCTTC.

This CDR3 reads CASSRYTDREGYTF. The CDR3 DNA reads as TGTGCCAGCAGTCGCTACACAGACAGGGAAGGCTACACCTTC. The genes are TRBV28 and TRBJ1-2; 7 nucleotides agree with TRBD1. From germline, CDR1 is MDHEN and CDR2 SYDVKM. J was trimmed by 8 bases and V by 5 bases; bases with no gene match: 11. The length of the CDR3 is 14 residues.

The rearrangement joins TRBV11-2 to TRBJ2-7; 9 bases align to TRBD1. V shed 5 bases, J shed 2 bases, and the junction held 7 bases outside the gene matches. From germline, CDR1 is SGHAT and CDR2 FQNNGV. The CDR3 is made up of 15 amino acids. For the CDR3, the DNA is TGTGCCAGCAGCCCAAGGACAGGGGCGACCTACGAGCAGTACTTC. Translated: CASSPRTGATYEQYF. Complete variable domain (other parts from reference TRBV11-2 and TRBJ2-7): EAGVAQSPRYKIIEKRQSVAFWCNPISGHATLYWYQQILGQGPKLLIQFQNNGVVDDSQLPKDRFSAERLKGVDSTLKIQPAKLEDSAVYLCASSPRTGATYEQYFGPGTRLTVT.

This chain joins TRBV19 and TRBJ2-5, with 8 nucleotides matching TRBD2. Germline V CDR1 and CDR2: LNHDA, SQIVND (reference sequence). J gave up 1 base and V 2 bases, and 9 bases lay outside the gene matches. The CDR3 is 17 residues long. DNA for the CDR3: TGTGCCAGTAGTATAACGCGCTCAGCGGGAGTCCAAGAGACCCAGTACTTC. The encoded protein is CASSITRSAGVQETQYF.

CDR3 DNA sequence: TGTGCCAGTAGTCCCAGGATTGGGGGCGTTGGCTACACCTTC. Amino acids: CASSPRIGGVGYTF. This chain connects TRBV19 to TRBJ1-2; the D gene is possibly TRBD1 (6 bases). Trimming removed 5 bases at V and 7 bases at J, with 17 bases between. The CDR3 has 14 amino acids. CDR1 and CDR2 from the germline V gene are LNHDA and SQIVND (reference sequence).

V is TRBV19 and J is TRBJ2-5, with TRBD2 matching over 11 bases. Looked up from germline, CDR1 is LNHDA and CDR2 is SQIVND (reference sequence). The junction had 9 bases not matched to a gene; V was cut back by 5 bases and J by 4 bases. The CDR3 runs 16 residues. The CDR3 nucleotides read TGTGCCAGTAGTGGGGGGACTAGCGGATGGGGAGAGACCCAGTACTTC. Translation: CASSGGTSGWGETQYF.